A single sample gave rise to the 18 T cell receptor beta chains below, sequenced in a study of blood T cell repertoires in COVID-19 (dated by TCRdb to 2019 to 2021). The library came from the immunoSEQ multiplex PCR assay. TCRdb limited this immuneACCESS table to in-frame rearrangements with V and J called. A share of clones is missing; checked studies link under half to unresolved V genes, and the rest is unexplained. The sample table shows fewer than 450,000 clones, and about 91% are seen once. Clones ranked in the top ten supply roughly 12% of the sample. The sample consisted of peripheral blood. The source is a woman aged 45-59 years with COVID-19, enrolled during active disease.

This clone occurred many times. The same CDR3 also results from other DNA sequences found in this sample. This rearrangement joins TRBV30 to TRBJ1-1; 9 positions match TRBD1. Germline assignment: CDR1 GTSNPN and CDR2 SVGIG (reference sequence). V shed 5 bases, J shed 0 bases, and the junction held 1 base outside the gene matches. This CDR3 contains 13 residues. For the CDR3, the DNA is TGTGCCTGGGACAGGGGGATGAACACTGAAGCTTTCTTT. This encodes CAWDRGMNTEAFF.

The genes are TRBV5-1 and TRBJ1-2; D gene ambiguous. The germline gives CDR1 SGHRS, CDR2 YFSETQ. This CDR3 has 14 residues. Between the trimmed V and J ends, which lost 3 bases and 4 bases, there was a span of 13 bases. CDR3 coding DNA: TGCGCCAGCAGCTCAGGCCTCCTGGGCTATGGCTACACCTTC. Amino acid sequence: CASSSGLLGYGYTF.

This clone was seen only a few times. The chain combines TRBV30 with TRBJ2-2; no firm D call. Germline CDR1 and CDR2: GTSNPN and SVGIG (reference sequence). This CDR3 comprises 12 residues. The V end lost 2 bases, the J end lost 6 bases, and 7 bases lay between the germline ends. The CDR3 DNA reads as TGTGCCTGGAGTTGGTCGGCCGGGGAGCTGTTTTTT. It is translated as CAWSWSAGELFF.

The rearrangement links TRBV15 to TRBJ2-1; weak D call: TRBD2 (5 bases). The ends were cut back, 0 bases at V and 10 bases at J, with 16 bases in the middle. The germline gives CDR1 LNHNV, CDR2 YYDKDF (reference sequence). The CDR3 runs 15 residues. CDR3 nucleotides: TGTGCCACCAGCAGAGATAAGGGCGCGGGCAGGGAGCAGTTCTTC. Its protein product is CATSRDKGAGREQFF.

CDR3 in amino acids: CASSQDWQKTYEQYF. The DNA for the CDR3 is TGTGCCAGCAGCCAAGATTGGCAGAAAACCTACGAGCAGTACTTC. J is TRBJ2-7 and V is TRBV3-1 (or the pseudogene TRBV3-2); D gene unclear. Germline CDR1 is LGHDT and CDR2 is YNNKEL (reference sequence). The V end was cut by 0 bases, the J end by 2 bases, with 11 bases between. The CDR3 is made up of 15 amino acids.

V usage is TRBV7-8 and J usage is TRBJ1-2; 10 bases map to TRBD1. CDR3 length: 15 residues. With 1 base clipped from V and 7 bases from J, the junction kept 6 bases outside the gene matches. The germline gives CDR1 SGHVS, CDR2 FQNEAQ. The CDR3 DNA reads TGTGCCAGCAGCTTAGGAGGGACAGGGGATCGTGGCTACACCTTC. It encodes CASSLGGTGDRGYTF. Full variable domain (outside the CDR3, taken from reference TRBV7-8 and TRBJ1-2): GAGVSQSPRYKVAKRGQDVALRCDPISGHVSLFWYQQALGQGPEFLTYFQNEAQLDKSGLPSDRFFAERPEGSVSTLKIQRTQQEDSAVYLCASSLGGTGDRGYTFGSGTRLTVV.

The J gene is TRBJ1-6, the V gene TRBV30, with 7 bases that match TRBD1. The CDR3 totals 13 residues. Losses at the gene ends were 8 bases for V and 6 bases for J; bases not matched to a gene: 7. Germline V gives CDR1 GTSNPN, CDR2 SVGIG (reference sequence). CDR3 protein: CAGAGGFNSPLHF. In DNA, the CDR3 is TGTGCCGGAGCAGGGGGTTTTAATTCACCCCTCCACTTT.

The chain couples TRBV19 to TRBJ1-6; no definite D call. Trimming pared 5 bases from V and 10 bases from J, leaving 15 bases between. Germline V CDR1 and CDR2: LNHDA, SQIVND (reference sequence). The CDR3 totals 14 residues. CDR3 coding DNA: TGTGCCAGTAGTCAAATCCCCTATTGGTCACCCCTCCACTTT. It yields the protein CASSQIPYWSPLHF. Drawing the rest from reference TRBV19 and TRBJ1-6, the complete variable domain is DGGITQSPKYLFRKEGQNVTLSCEQNLNHDAMYWYRQDPGQGLRLIYYSQIVNDFQKGDIAEGYSVSREKKESFPLTVTSAQKNPTAFYLCASSQIPYWSPLHFGNGTRLTVT.

The CDR3 protein is CASSFVGRTYEQYF. Written as DNA, the CDR3 is TGCGCCAGCAGCTTTGTTGGCAGAACCTACGAGCAGTACTTC. The chain joins TRBV5-1 to TRBJ2-7; D is undetermined. The V end lost 2 bases, the J end lost 2 bases, and 11 bases lay between the germline ends. The CDR3 totals 14 residues. Germline-derived CDR1 and CDR2 are SGHRS and YFSETQ.

J is TRBJ1-1 and V is TRBV18, with D possibly matching TRBD1 (5 bases). The V end was cut by 1 base, the J end by 1 base, with 7 bases between. This CDR3 has 14 amino acids. Germline V gene sequence: CDR1 KGHSH, CDR2 LQKENI. In DNA form, the CDR3 reads TGTGCCAGCTCACCACGACAGCAGAACACTGAAGCTTTCTTT. The encoded protein is CASSPRQQNTEAFF.

As to this clone: The same CDR3 arises from other DNA sequences in this sample as well. The chain has TRBV29-1 and TRBJ1-1; weak D call: TRBD1 (6 bases). From germline, CDR1 is SQVTM and CDR2 ANQGSEA. The CDR3 consists of 11 residues. V gave up 8 bases and J gave up 8 bases, with 15 bases separating them. The CDR3 is CSSGGGGEAFF. The CDR3 DNA reads as TGCAGCTCGGGGGGAGGGGGGGAAGCTTTCTTT.

The CDR3 DNA reads as TGCAGTGCTAGTTTTGGAGATCCTGAAGCTTTCTTT. This translates into CSASFGDPEAFF. This chain connects TRBV20-1 to TRBJ1-1; unclear D gene. There are 12 residues in the CDR3. Deletions cut 3 bases from V and 6 bases from J, with 11 bases between. Germline V lookup: CDR1 DFQATT, CDR2 SNEGSKA (reference sequence).

The gene calls are TRBV7-7 and TRBJ1-1; TRBD1 aligns across 8 bases. CDR3 length: 13 residues. Per the germline V gene, CDR1 is SSHAT and CDR2 is FNYEAQ (reference sequence). Germline trimming cut 4 bases from V and 8 bases from J; bases unmatched to any gene: 6. In nucleotides, the CDR3 is TGTGCCAGCAGCTCAGGGGGCATCGGAGAAGCTTTCTTT. This translates into CASSSGGIGEAFF.

The CDR3 reads CASSEGQGNGNEQFF. For the CDR3, the DNA is TGTGCCAGCAGCGAGGGACAGGGAAACGGGAATGAGCAGTTCTTC. V usage is TRBV9 and J usage is TRBJ2-1; TRBD1 matches 9 bases. The CDR3 has 15 residues. Germline V gene lookup returns CDR1 SGDLS and CDR2 YYNGEE. V trimming: 3 bases; J trimming: 7 bases; junction bases outside the gene matches: 8.

The rearrangement joins TRBV2 to TRBJ1-2; TRBD1 matches 8 bases. From germline, CDR1 is SNHLY and CDR2 FYNNEI. V was clipped by 8 bases and J by 2 bases; unmatched bases: 7. The CDR3 length is 14 residues. Here the CDR3 reads CASLLGQVNYGYTF. The CDR3 DNA reads as TGTGCCAGCCTGTTGGGACAGGTCAACTATGGCTACACCTTC.

The chain joins TRBV15 to TRBJ1-2, with 8 bases that match TRBD1. V shed 3 bases, J shed 6 bases, and the junction held 6 bases outside the gene matches. In germline, CDR1 is LNHNV, CDR2 YYDKDF (reference sequence). The length of the CDR3 is 14 residues. CDR3 sequence reads: CATSRDRVGHGYTF. In nucleotides, the CDR3 is TGTGCCACCAGCAGGGACAGGGTTGGACATGGCTACACCTTC.

This clone was detected only once. The rearrangement joins TRBV5-4 to TRBJ2-1, with 8 positions matching TRBD2. After removal of 4 bases from V and 7 bases from J, the junction contained 13 bases not matched to a gene. This CDR3 contains 16 residues. Germline assignment: CDR1 SGHNT and CDR2 YYREEE (reference sequence). CDR3 residues: CASSPGGIAGRNEQFF. CDR3 sequence (DNA): TGTGCCAGCAGCCCCGGAGGAATAGCGGGGAGGAATGAGCAGTTCTTC. The full variable domain, in which reference TRBV5-4 and TRBJ2-1 provide the parts outside the CDR3, is ETGVTQSPTHLIKTRGQQVTLRCSSQSGHNTVSWYQQALGQGPQFIFQYYREEENGRGNFPPRFSGLQFPNYSSELNVNALELDDSALYLCASSPGGIAGRNEQFFGPGTRLTVL.

The chain joins TRBV24-1 to TRBJ2-2; 10 bases line up with TRBD1. J was trimmed by 5 bases and V by 0 bases; bases with no gene match: 2. Germline V gives CDR1 KGHDR, CDR2 SFDVKD. The CDR3 spans 16 residues. This CDR3 is CATSDLGQGGTGELFF. The DNA for the CDR3 is TGTGCCACCAGTGATTTGGGACAGGGGGGGACCGGGGAGCTGTTTTTT.